This T cell receptor beta chain appears in the sequencing data of a study of blood T cell repertoires in COVID-19. Study in general: Donors in the United States, Italy and Spain gave samples during acute or convalescent COVID-19. T cells, B-cell-depleted T cells, or PBMCs provided the cDNA or gDNA that served as material.

The CDR3 has 16 amino acids. Germline V gives CDR1 SGDLS, CDR2 YYNGEE. V shed 0 bases and J shed 6 bases, with 15 bases lying between them. As originally analysed: Reference gene primer amplification gave estimated nucleated cell counts. Method: immunoSEQ multiplex PCR; TCRdb's copy keeps in-frame clones and lacks some. V and J calls and clone size are copied from that table; D and trimming were computed from the DNA. The table records some 160,000 clones, 70% to 90% of them present only once. The chain employs TRBV9 and TRBJ2-2, with D tentatively TRBD2 (6 bases). The sequenced sample was peripheral blood. This receptor was identified in a woman in her seventies with acute or convalescent COVID-19. The CDR3 DNA sequence: TGTGCCAGCAGCGTAGTAGCGGCGCCCCCCCCCGGGGAGCTGTTTTTT. Amino acids: CASSVVAAPPPGELFF.